The sequence of this TCR beta chain was determined in a study of T-cell reconstitution after alpha-beta-depleted transplantation in children. General study results and limits: One year after transplant, T-cell counts and diversity came mostly from newly produced T cells. Some patients showed high day-60 TCRbeta diversity, which derived from surviving recipient T cells and thymic progenitors. Two months or so post-transplant, alpha-beta T cells reportedly derived from several hundred expanded graft clones.

Unique molecular identifiers were built into the TCRbeta library. TCRdb ran MiXCR on the PCR reads and lists one entry per CDR3 protein. Among roughly 98,000 distinct CDR3 sequences listed, less than 20% were seen once. The CDR3 sequence is 13 residues long. V was clipped by 4 bases and J by 0 bases, with 10 bases between them. CDR1 and CDR2 from the germline V gene are SQVTM and ANQGSEA. The table lists this clonotype with many counts. The antigen remains unidentified. J is TRBJ2-7 and V is TRBV29-1; D remains ambiguous. Sequencing was performed on PBMCs, mostly from graft donor cells, taken 180 days after TCRalphabeta/CD19-depleted stem cell transplant. The sequence was collected from a male patient aged 2 to 10 who had a stem cell transplant for acute lymphoblastic leukemia, so the T cells may come from the graft donor. The CDR3 DNA reads as TGCAGCGTTGGGCCAGCGAGCTCCTACGAGCAGTACTTC. It yields the protein CSVGPASSYEQYF.